A selection of T cell receptor beta chains follows, all from one sample in a study of T cell responses to AZD1222 COVID-19 vaccine. Clones were read by immunoSEQ multiplex PCR, and TCRdb kept only the in-frame ones, dropping some. Of some 90,000 clones in the sample, more than 70% are singletons; the top ten hold 13%. This material consisted of peripheral blood, taken on day 0 of AZD1222 vaccination. The source of these receptors is an adult in good health. The CDR3 runs from the conserved cysteine through the conserved F or W. A D gene is named only where the DNA matches it firmly. Rows may omit the clone size; those that give it use once, few, many or a size class.

- TRBJ2-7 TRBV19 15 TRBD2 TGTGCCAGTATGCTGACTAGCGGGGGGTCCTACGAGCAGTACTTC CASMLTSGGSYEQYF
- TRBJ2-7 TRBV29-1 14 - TGCAGCGTCTCCCGGGGACGAAGCTCCTACGAGCAGTACTTC CSVSRGRSSYEQYF
- TRBJ1-3 TRBV6-6 11 - TGTGCCAGCAGTTACGCAAACACCATATATTTT CASSYANTIYF
- TRBJ1-6 TRBV9 15 TRBD1 TGTGCCAGCAGCGCGGACAGGGCTGCTATTTCACCCCTCCACTTT CASSADRAAISPLHF
- TRBJ1-2 TRBV10-2 15 - TGCGCCAGCAGCCTGGGGGGAAGGGTGAACTATGGCTACACCTTC CASSLGGRVNYGYTF
- TRBJ1-5 TRBV1 18 - TGCACCAGCAGCCGCGCTGGGCAGGGAAACCCTAGCAATCAGCCCCAGCATTTT CTSSRAGQGNPSNQPQHF
- TRBJ2-1 TRBV5-1 17 TRBD1 TGCGCCAGCAGCGTAGTCGCCGGGACAGGGTTGTACAATGAGCAGTTCTTC CASSVVAGTGLYNEQFF
few TRBJ1-6 TRBV28 14 TRBD1 TGTGCCAGCAGTCCCGGGACAGGGATCTCACCCCTCCACTTT CASSPGTGISPLHF
few TRBJ1-6 TRBV19 14 - TGTGCCAGTGGTCGGGGGGATAAGGGTTCACCCCTCCACTTT CASGRGDKGSPLHF
- TRBJ2-6 TRBV7-6 15 - TGTGCCAGCAGCCTAACCCCCTCTGGGGCCAACGTCCTGACTTTC CASSLTPSGANVLTF
- TRBJ2-7 TRBV30 13 - TGTGCCTACCGGGAACGGGGTACCTACGAGCAGTACTTC CAYRERGTYEQYF
- TRBJ1-1 TRBV29-1 10 - TGCAGCGGGGGGGGCGGTGAAGCTTTCTTT CSGGGGEAFF
- TRBJ2-3 TRBV19 15 - TGTGCCAGTCTACGTGTTGGGGGGACCACAGATACGCAGTATTTT CASLRVGGTTDTQYF
- TRBJ2-1 TRBV9 15 - TGTGCCAGCAGCGTAAGGGACATCTCCTACAATGAGCAGTTCTTC CASSVRDISYNEQFF
few TRBJ2-7 TRBV6-5 15 - TGTGCCAGCAGTTACTCGGGGGATACGACCTACGAGCAGTACTTC CASSYSGDTTYEQYF
- TRBJ1-2 TRBV7-9 17 TRBD1 TGTGCCAGCAGTCGTGATTGGGACAGACGGACTAACTATGGCTACACCTTC CASSRDWDRRTNYGYTF
- TRBJ2-1 TRBV6-1 16 TRBD2 TGTGCCAGCAGTGGTCCGGGACTAGCGGGGGGCAATGAGCAGTTCTTC CASSGPGLAGGNEQFF
- TRBJ1-6 TRBV10-3 15 - TGTGCCATCAGTATAGATACAGGAGATAATTCACCCCTCCACTTT CAISIDTGDNSPLHF
- TRBJ1-1 TRBV7-8 13 - TGTGCCAGCAGCTTCCTACGGGGTACTGAAGCTTTCTTT CASSFLRGTEAFF
- TRBJ1-1 TRBV28 11 - TGTGCCAGCAGATACAGGGATGAAGCTTTCTTT CASRYRDEAFF
few TRBJ1-1 TRBV6-1 14 - TGTGCCAGCAGTGAATACGAGGGGGGCACTGAAGCTTTCTTT CASSEYEGGTEAFF
- TRBJ1-6 TRBV4-3 14 - TGCGCCAGCAGCCATGTACAGGGAGGCTCACCCCTCCACTTT CASSHVQGGSPLHF
- TRBJ2-5 TRBV5-6 17 TRBD1 TGTGCCAGCAGCGAATATTCCGGGACAGGGCTTCAAGAGACCCAGTACTTC CASSEYSGTGLQETQYF
once TRBJ2-7 TRBV29-1 11 - TGCAGCGTCGCACCACCGGGCCAGCAGTACTTC CSVAPPGQQYF
- TRBJ2-1 TRBV7-9 15 - TGTGCCAGCAGCTTAGTGGGGGGGCGGCACAATGAGCAGTTCTTC CASSLVGGRHNEQFF
- TRBJ1-2 TRBV29-1 19 - TGCAGCGTTGAGTCCTGGGGTTTCACCGGGGCACGACTAGACTATGGCTACACCTTC CSVESWGFTGARLDYGYTF
- TRBJ1-1 TRBV18 14 - TGTGCCAGCTCACCACGACAGATGAACACTGAAGCTTTCTTT CASSPRQMNTEAFF
- TRBJ1-1 TRBV12-5 17 TRBD1 TGTGCTAGTGGTTTGTACCTTGGACAGGGGAGGAACACTGAAGCTTTCTTT CASGLYLGQGRNTEAFF
- TRBJ2-1 TRBV4-3 14 - TGCGCCAGCAGCCAAGGACCCTCCTACAATGAGCAGTTCTTC CASSQGPSYNEQFF
few TRBJ1-1 TRBV2 10 - TGTGCCAGCAGTCAACCGGGGGGCTCGTTT CASSQPGGSF
- TRBJ1-5 TRBV19 18 TRBD1 TGTGCCAGTAGTACCGCCGGGACAGGCAGAATCAGCAATCAGCCCCAGCATTTT CASSTAGTGRISNQPQHF